Shown below are 5 T cell receptor beta chains from a single sample sequenced in a study of blood T cells in healthy people across ages. It was with a sample-barcoded 5' primer and a J-beta primer mix that a second PCR of about 7 to 12 cycles was run. TCRdb reprocessed the 5' RACE reads via MiXCR and lists one record per CDR3 protein. This sample has under 750,000 distinct CDR3 sequences, with around 50% found just once. Sequencing used blood. These receptor sequences come from an elderly man in good health.

This clonotype was detected once. The chain links TRBV7-8 to TRBJ2-4, with 7 bases lining up with TRBD2. TRBJ2-7 matches the DNA end more closely, so the J call is doubtful. Germline V gives CDR1 SGHVS, CDR2 FQNEAQ. This CDR3 spans 15 amino acids. The CDR3 loop is CASSLTSDYRYEQYF. The DNA for the CDR3 is TGTGCCAGCAGCTTAACTAGCGACTACCGCTACGAGCAGTACTTC.

The chain carries TRBV12-5 and TRBJ2-1, with D tentatively TRBD2 (6 bases). With 7 bases removed from V and 8 bases from J, the gap between germline ends came to 18 bases. CDR3 length: 14 amino acids. Germline lookup yields CDR1 LGHNT and CDR2 FRNRAP. CDR3 sequence reads: CASEQDGGVDEQFF. The CDR3 DNA reads TGTGCTAGTGAACAGGACGGGGGAGTCGATGAGCAGTTCTTC.

In its sample, this clonotype was seen a few times. J is TRBJ2-7 and V is TRBV20-1; TRBD2 agrees at 8 bases. The CDR3 covers 17 residues. Germline CDR1 and CDR2: DFQATT and SNEGSKA (reference sequence). With V trimmed by 0 bases and J by 2 bases, 12 bases remained unmatched. CDR3 bases: TGCAGTGCTAGAGACGGTTCCCGGCTAGCGGGTACCTACGAGCAGTACTTC. It codes for CSARDGSRLAGTYEQYF.

This clonotype appeared many times. This chain joins TRBV12-3 or TRBV12-4 and TRBJ2-5; no clear D gene. The CDR3 runs 13 residues. V was trimmed by 6 bases and J by 4 bases, leaving 12 bases between them. CDR3 residues: CASRVRVIETQYF. For the CDR3, the DNA is TGTGCCAGCAGGGTCCGAGTAATAGAGACCCAGTACTTC.

V usage is TRBV4-3 and J usage is TRBJ2-7; 7 bases line up with TRBD1. CDR3 length equals 14 residues. Germline V gene lookup returns CDR1 LGHNA and CDR2 YSLEER. The V and J ends lost 4 bases and 5 bases, in that order; junction bases with no gene match: 8. CDR3 in amino acids: CASSRETGPHEQYF. The CDR3 DNA sequence: TGCGCCAGCAGCCGAGAGACAGGGCCCCACGAGCAGTACTTC.